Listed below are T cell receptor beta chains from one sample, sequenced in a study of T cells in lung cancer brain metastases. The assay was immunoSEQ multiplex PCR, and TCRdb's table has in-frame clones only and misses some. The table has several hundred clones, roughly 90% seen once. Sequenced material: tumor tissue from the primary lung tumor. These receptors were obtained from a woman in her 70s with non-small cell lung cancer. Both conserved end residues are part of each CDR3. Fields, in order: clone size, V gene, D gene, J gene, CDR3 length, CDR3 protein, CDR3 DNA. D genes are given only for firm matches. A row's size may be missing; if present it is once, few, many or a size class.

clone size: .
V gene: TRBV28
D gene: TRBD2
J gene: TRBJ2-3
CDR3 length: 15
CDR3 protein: CASSLGTRMTDTQYF
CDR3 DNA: TGTGCCAGCAGTCTCGGGACTAGGATGACAGATACGCAGTATTTT

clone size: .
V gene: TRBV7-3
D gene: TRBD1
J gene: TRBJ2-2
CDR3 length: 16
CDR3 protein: CASSPEGQGFPGELFF
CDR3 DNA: TGTGCCAGCAGTCCAGAGGGACAGGGGTTTCCCGGGGAGCTGTTTTTT

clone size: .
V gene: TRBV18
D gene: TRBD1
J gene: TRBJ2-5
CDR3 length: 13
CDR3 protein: CASSQGQDGTQYF
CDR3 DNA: TGTGCCAGCTCACAAGGACAGGATGGGACCCAGTACTTC

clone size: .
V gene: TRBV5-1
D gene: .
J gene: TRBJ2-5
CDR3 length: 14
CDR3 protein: CASSFQADQETQYF
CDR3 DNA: TGCGCCAGCAGCTTCCAAGCAGACCAAGAGACCCAGTACTTC

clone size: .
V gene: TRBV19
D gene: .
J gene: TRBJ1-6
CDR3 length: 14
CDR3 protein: CASSQLPGNSPLHF
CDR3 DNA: TGTGCCAGTAGTCAGCTGCCAGGGAATTCACCCCTCCACTTT

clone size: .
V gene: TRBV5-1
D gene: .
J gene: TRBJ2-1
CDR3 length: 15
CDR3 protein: CASSPVADSYNEQFF
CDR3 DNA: TGCGCCAGCAGCCCGGTAGCGGACTCCTACAATGAGCAGTTCTTC

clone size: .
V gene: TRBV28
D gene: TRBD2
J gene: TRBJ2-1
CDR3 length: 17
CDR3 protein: CASSSYGLAGDENEQFF
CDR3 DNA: TGTGCCAGCAGTTCCTATGGACTAGCGGGAGATGAGAATGAGCAGTTCTTC

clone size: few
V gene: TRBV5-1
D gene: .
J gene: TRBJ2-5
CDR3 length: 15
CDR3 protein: CASSLTGNPEEAQYF
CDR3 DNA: TGCGCCAGCAGCCTAACCGGGAACCCCGAGGAGGCCCAGTACTTC

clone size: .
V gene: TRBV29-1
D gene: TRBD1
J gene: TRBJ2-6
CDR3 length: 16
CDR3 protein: CSVRTGGGSGANVLTF
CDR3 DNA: TGCAGCGTGAGAACAGGGGGTGGCTCTGGGGCCAACGTCCTGACTTTC

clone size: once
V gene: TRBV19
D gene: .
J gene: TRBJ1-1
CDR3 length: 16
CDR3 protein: CASRLQGTHFSAEAFF
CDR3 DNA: TGTGCCAGTAGGCTGCAGGGGACCCACTTTTCGGCTGAAGCTTTCTTT

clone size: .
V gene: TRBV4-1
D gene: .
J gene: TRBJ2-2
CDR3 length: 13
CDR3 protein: CASSQVSPGELFF
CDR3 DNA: TGCGCCAGCAGCCAAGTCAGCCCCGGGGAGCTGTTTTTT

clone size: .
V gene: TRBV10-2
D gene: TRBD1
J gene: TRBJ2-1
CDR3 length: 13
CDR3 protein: CASIGQGAGEQFF
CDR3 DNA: TGCGCCAGCATTGGACAGGGGGCTGGTGAGCAGTTCTTC

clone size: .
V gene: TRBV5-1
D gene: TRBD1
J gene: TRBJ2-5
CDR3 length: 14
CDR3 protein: CASSLRTGSETQYF
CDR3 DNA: TGCGCCAGCAGCTTAAGGACAGGGAGCGAGACCCAGTACTTC

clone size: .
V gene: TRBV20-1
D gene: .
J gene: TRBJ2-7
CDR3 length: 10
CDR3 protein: CSAKVGEQYF
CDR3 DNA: TGCAGTGCTAAGGTCGGCGAGCAGTACTTC

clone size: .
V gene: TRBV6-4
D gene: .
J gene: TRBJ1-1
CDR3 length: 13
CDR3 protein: CASSVDQGTEAFF
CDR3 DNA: TGTGCCAGCAGCGTTGACCAAGGAACTGAAGCTTTCTTT

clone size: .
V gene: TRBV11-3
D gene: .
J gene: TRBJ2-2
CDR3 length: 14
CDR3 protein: CASSARQVPGELFF
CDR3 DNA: TGTGCCAGCAGCGCACGACAAGTACCCGGGGAGCTGTTTTTT

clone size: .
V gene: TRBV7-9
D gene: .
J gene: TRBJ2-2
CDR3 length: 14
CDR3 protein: CASPGTLNTGKLFF
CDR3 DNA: TGTGCCAGCCCGGGGACACTTAACACCGGGAAGCTGTTTTTT